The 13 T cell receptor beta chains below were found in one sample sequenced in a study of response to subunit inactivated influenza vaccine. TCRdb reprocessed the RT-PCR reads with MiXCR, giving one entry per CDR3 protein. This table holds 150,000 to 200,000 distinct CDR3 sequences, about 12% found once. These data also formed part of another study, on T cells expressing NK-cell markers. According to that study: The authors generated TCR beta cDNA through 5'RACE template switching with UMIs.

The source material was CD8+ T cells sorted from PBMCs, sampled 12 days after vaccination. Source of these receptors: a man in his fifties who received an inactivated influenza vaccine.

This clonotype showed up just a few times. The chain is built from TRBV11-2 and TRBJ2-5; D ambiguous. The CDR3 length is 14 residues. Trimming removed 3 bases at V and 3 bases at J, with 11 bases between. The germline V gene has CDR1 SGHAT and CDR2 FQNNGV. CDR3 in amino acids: CASSFGQWEETQYF. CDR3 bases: TGTGCCAGCAGCTTCGGCCAGTGGGAAGAGACCCAGTACTTC.

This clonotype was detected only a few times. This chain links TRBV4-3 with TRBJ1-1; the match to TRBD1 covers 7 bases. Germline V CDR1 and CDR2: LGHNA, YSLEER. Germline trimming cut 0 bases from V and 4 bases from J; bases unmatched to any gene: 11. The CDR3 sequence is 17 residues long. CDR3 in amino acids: CASSQDSFVTGATEAFF. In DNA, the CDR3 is TGCGCCAGCAGCCAAGATTCATTCGTTACAGGGGCCACTGAAGCTTTCTTT.

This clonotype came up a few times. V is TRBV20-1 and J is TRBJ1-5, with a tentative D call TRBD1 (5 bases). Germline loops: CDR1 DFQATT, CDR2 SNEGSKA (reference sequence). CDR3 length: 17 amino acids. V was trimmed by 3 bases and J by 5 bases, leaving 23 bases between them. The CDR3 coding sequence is TGCAGTGCTAGTGGGGCCCTTTCAGCTGGATCCGATCAGCCCCAGCATTTT. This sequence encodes CSASGALSAGSDQPQHF.

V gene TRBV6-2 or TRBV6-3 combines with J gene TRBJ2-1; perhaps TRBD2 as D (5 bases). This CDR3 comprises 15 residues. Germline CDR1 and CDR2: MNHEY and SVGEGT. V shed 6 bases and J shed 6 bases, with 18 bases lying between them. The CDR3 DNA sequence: TGTGCCAGCAGCAGAAAGCGGATCAATCGCAATGAGCAGTTCTTC. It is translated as CASSRKRINRNEQFF.

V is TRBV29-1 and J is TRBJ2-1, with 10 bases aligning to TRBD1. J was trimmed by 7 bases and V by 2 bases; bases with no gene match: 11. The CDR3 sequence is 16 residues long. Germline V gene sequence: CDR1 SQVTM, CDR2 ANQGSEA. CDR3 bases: TGCAGCGTTGAATTAGTTGGGACAGGGGTTATAAATGAGCAGTTCTTC. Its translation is CSVELVGTGVINEQFF.

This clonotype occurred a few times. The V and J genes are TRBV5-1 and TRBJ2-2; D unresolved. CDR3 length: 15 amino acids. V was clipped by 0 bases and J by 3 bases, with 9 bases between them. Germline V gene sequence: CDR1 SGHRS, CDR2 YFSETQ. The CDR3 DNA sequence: TGCGCCAGCAGCTTGGACCGAACATACACCGGGGAGCTGTTTTTT. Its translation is CASSLDRTYTGELFF. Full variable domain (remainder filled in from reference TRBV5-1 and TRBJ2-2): KAGVTQTPRYLIKTRGQQVTLSCSPISGHRSVSWYQQTPGQGLQFLFEYFSETQRNKGNFPGRFSGRQFSNSRSEMNVSTLELGDSALYLCASSLDRTYTGELFFGEGSRLTVL.

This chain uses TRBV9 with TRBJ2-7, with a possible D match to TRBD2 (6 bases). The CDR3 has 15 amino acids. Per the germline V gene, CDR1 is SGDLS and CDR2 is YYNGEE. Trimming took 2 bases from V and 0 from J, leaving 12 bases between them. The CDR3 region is CASSVIADSSYEQYF. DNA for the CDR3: TGTGCCAGCAGCGTTATAGCGGACTCCTCCTACGAGCAGTACTTC.

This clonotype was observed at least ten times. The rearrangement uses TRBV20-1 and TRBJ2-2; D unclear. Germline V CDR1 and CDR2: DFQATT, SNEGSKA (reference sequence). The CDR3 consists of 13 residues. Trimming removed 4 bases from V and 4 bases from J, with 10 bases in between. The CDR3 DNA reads TGCAGTGCTAAGCCCAGGAGCACCGGGGAGCTGTTTTTT. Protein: CSAKPRSTGELFF.

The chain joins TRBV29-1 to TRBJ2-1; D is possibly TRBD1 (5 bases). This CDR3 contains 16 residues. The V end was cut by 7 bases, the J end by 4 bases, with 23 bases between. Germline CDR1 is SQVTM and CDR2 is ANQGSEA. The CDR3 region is CSGRGTHTTSYNEQFF. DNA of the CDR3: TGCAGCGGAAGGGGCACTCATACAACCTCTTACAATGAGCAGTTCTTC.

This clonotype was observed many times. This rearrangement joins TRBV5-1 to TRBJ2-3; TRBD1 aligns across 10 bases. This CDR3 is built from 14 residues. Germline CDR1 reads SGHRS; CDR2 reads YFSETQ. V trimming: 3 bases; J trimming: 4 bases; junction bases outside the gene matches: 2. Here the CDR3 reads CASSSTGGADTQYF. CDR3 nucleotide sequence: TGCGCCAGCAGCTCGACAGGGGGCGCAGATACGCAGTATTTT.

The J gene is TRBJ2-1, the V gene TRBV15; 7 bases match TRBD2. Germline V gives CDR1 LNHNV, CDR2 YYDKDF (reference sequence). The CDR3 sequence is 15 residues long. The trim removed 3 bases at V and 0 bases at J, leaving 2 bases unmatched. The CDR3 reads CATSSGGSSYNEQFF. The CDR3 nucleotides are TGTGCCACCAGCAGCGGGGGGAGCTCCTACAATGAGCAGTTCTTC.

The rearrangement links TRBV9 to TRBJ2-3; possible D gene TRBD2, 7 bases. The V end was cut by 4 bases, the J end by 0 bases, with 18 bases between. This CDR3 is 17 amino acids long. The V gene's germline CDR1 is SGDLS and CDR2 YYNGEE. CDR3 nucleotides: TGTGCCAGCAGCTGGGGGCGGGGGACAACTAGCACAGATACGCAGTATTTT. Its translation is CASSWGRGTTSTDTQYF.

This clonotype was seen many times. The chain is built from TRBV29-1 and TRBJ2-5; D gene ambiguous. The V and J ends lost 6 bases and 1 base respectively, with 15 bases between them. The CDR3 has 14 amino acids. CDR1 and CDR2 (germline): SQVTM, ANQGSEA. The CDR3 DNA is TGCAGCGTGACATCCGTAGTCCGCCAAGAGACCCAGTACTTC. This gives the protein CSVTSVVRQETQYF.